This T cell receptor (beta chain) was identified during a study of control samples from healthy donors and cancer patients. The assay was immunoSEQ multiplex PCR, and TCRdb's table has in-frame clones only and misses some. This table has roughly 84,000 clones, 70% to 90% appearing once. Per the germline V gene, CDR1 is SGHRS and CDR2 is YFSETQ. The CDR3 consists of 13 residues. Trimming cost V 1 base and J 1 base, with 5 bases left between them. Sequencing input: blood. The source is a man in his forties or fifties in good health. This chain links TRBV5-1 with TRBJ1-1; D is uncertain. CDR3 sequence reads: CASSLPSNTEAFF. The CDR3 nucleotides read TGCGCCAGCAGCTTGCCTTCGAACACTGAAGCTTTCTTT.